One sample yielded the 32 T cell receptor beta chains listed below, sequenced in a study of blood T cell repertoires in COVID-19. TCRdb keeps only in-frame clones here, not all; method: immunoSEQ multiplex PCR. The top ten hold around 8% of the sample, which has about 160,000 clones, around 79% seen once. The sample consisted of peripheral blood. The receptors were sampled from a woman aged 55-69 years with COVID-19, enrolled during active disease.

Only one count was recorded for this clone. J is TRBJ2-7 and V is TRBV10-3, with TRBD2 matching over 11 bases. V shed 4 bases, J shed 0 bases, and the junction held 17 bases outside the gene matches. Looked up from germline, CDR1 is ENHRY and CDR2 is SYGVKD. The CDR3 covers 20 residues. The CDR3 nucleotides are TGTGCCATCAGTGCCCTTGGCGGGGAGTTTAGCGGGAGGGCCTCCTACGAGCAGTACTTC. This translates into CAISALGGEFSGRASYEQYF.

The genes are TRBV6-5 and TRBJ1-2; the match to TRBD1 covers 7 bases. The V gene end was trimmed by 7 bases and the J gene end by 4 bases; junction bases not matched to a gene: 12. The CDR3 has 15 amino acids. Germline V gene data show CDR1 as MNHEY and CDR2 as SVGAGI. CDR3 coding DNA: TGTGCCAGCACCCCTACAGGGGATGACGGCTATGGCTACACCTTC. Translating it yields CASTPTGDDGYGYTF.

The J gene is TRBJ1-2, the V gene TRBV6-5; 8 positions agree with TRBD1. Trimming at V came to 11 bases and at J to 0 bases, leaving 8 bases not matched to a gene. This CDR3 region has 14 residues. In germline, CDR1 is MNHEY, CDR2 SVGAGI. CDR3 nucleotide sequence: TGTGCCCTTAAGGACAGGGACCCTAACTATGGCTACACCTTC. Protein sequence: CALKDRDPNYGYTF.

This clone was observed at least ten times. V gene TRBV28 combines with J gene TRBJ2-7; 12 nucleotides line up with TRBD2. Trimming at V came to 10 bases and at J to 5 bases, leaving 9 bases not matched to a gene. There are 14 residues in the CDR3. Germline assignment: CDR1 MDHEN and CDR2 SYDVKM. CDR3 nucleotides: TGTGCCACCGTATTGGGACTAGCGGGTCACGAGCAGTACTTC. As protein: CATVLGLAGHEQYF.

The rearrangement uses TRBV5-1 and TRBJ2-5, with unresolved D. Germline CDR1 is SGHRS and CDR2 is YFSETQ. The CDR3 is 16 amino acids. The germline V and J ends were trimmed by 0 bases and 1 base, with 13 bases remaining between them. DNA for the CDR3: TGCGCCAGCAGCTTGGCCGGGTCGGCCGCCCAAGAGACCCAGTACTTC. It is translated as CASSLAGSAAQETQYF.

The V and J genes are TRBV7-3 and TRBJ2-6; TRBD1 aligns across 8 bases. Germline loops: CDR1 SGHTA, CDR2 FQGTGA. Trimming took 7 bases from V and 2 from J; bases not matched to a gene: 10. This CDR3 contains 17 residues. In DNA, the CDR3 is TGTGCCAGCACATTACAGGGGGTTTTAACTGGGGCCAACGTCCTGACTTTC. The encoded protein is CASTLQGVLTGANVLTF.

V is TRBV9 and J is TRBJ1-1; D possibly corresponds to TRBD1 (5 bases). Trimming removed 0 bases from V and 4 bases from J, with 13 bases in between. Germline V gene data show CDR1 as SGDLS and CDR2 as YYNGEE. The CDR3 covers 15 residues. CDR3 residues: CASSVAVGVGTEAFF. CDR3 nucleotides: TGTGCCAGCAGCGTAGCGGTAGGGGTTGGCACTGAAGCTTTCTTT.

The chain carries TRBV4-1 and TRBJ1-4; 11 nucleotides line up with TRBD1. Per the germline V gene, CDR1 is MGHRA and CDR2 is YSYEKL. The ends lost 6 bases at V and 4 bases at J; junction bases unmatched: 7. This CDR3 has 16 amino acids. As DNA, the CDR3 is TGCGCCAGCAGTCCAGGACAGGGGGCGAATAATGAAAAACTGTTTTTT. It specifies CASSPGQGANNEKLFF.

The CDR3: CASSPSLAGGTDTQYF. Written as DNA, the CDR3 is TGTGCCAGTAGCCCTTCCCTGGCGGGAGGCACAGATACGCAGTATTTT. The rearrangement links TRBV19 to TRBJ2-3; 7 nucleotides line up with TRBD2. Germline loops: CDR1 LNHDA, CDR2 SQIVND (reference sequence). With 6 bases clipped from V and 1 base from J, the junction kept 10 bases outside the gene matches. This CDR3 comprises 16 residues.

The chain carries TRBV4-3 and TRBJ2-3; D not resolved. Trimming shortened V by 0 bases and J by 3 bases, and 10 bases separated the two germline ends. Germline assignment: CDR1 LGHNA and CDR2 YSLEER. This CDR3 has 15 residues. This CDR3 is CASSQDARGTDTQYF. Written as DNA, the CDR3 is TGCGCCAGCAGCCAAGATGCGCGCGGAACAGATACGCAGTATTTT.

This clone was observed a handful of times. V and J are TRBV19 and TRBJ2-6; a possible D gene is TRBD2 (5 bases). The CDR3 sequence is 15 residues long. CDR1 and CDR2 (germline): LNHDA, SQIVND (reference sequence). Trimming shortened V by 7 bases and J by 0 bases, and 10 bases separated the two germline ends. The CDR3 loop reads CASTHRGSGANVLTF. DNA for the CDR3: TGTGCCAGTACCCATCGGGGCTCTGGGGCCAACGTCCTGACTTTC.

The CDR3 DNA sequence: TGTGCCAGCAGCAAAGACGCGACAGGGATATCAGATACGCAGTATTTT. Translated, it gives CASSKDATGISDTQYF. V usage is TRBV21-1 and J usage is TRBJ2-3; the table gives TRBD1 as D, unverified against the DNA. TRBV21-1 has pseudogene status. This CDR3 has 16 amino acids.

This clone was found a few times. This chain uses TRBV19 with TRBJ2-1, with a tentative D call TRBD1 (6 bases). The ends were cut back, 9 bases at V and 0 bases at J, with 12 bases in the middle. CDR1 and CDR2 (germline): LNHDA, SQIVND (reference sequence). The CDR3 contains 14 residues. Written as DNA, the CDR3 is TGTGCCAGCACCAGAGGGGGCTCCTACAATGAGCAGTTCTTC. Translation gives CASTRGGSYNEQFF. The full variable domain, with the rest looked up from reference TRBV19 and TRBJ2-1, is DGGITQSPKYLFRKEGQNVTLSCEQNLNHDAMYWYRQDPGQGLRLIYYSQIVNDFQKGDIAEGYSVSREKKESFPLTVTSAQKNPTAFYLCASTRGGSYNEQFFGPGTRLTVL.

This chain links TRBV7-2 with TRBJ2-7; 10 nucleotides align to TRBD2. J was trimmed by 7 bases and V by 8 bases; bases with no gene match: 11. Germline V lookup: CDR1 SGHTA, CDR2 FQGNSA. The CDR3 totals 14 residues. The CDR3 nucleotides read TGTGCCAGCCAGGGGGCTAGCGGGAGAGGGGAGCAGTACTTC. Amino acid sequence: CASQGASGRGEQYF.

This chain uses TRBV28 with TRBJ2-2; 12 bases match TRBD2. This CDR3 comprises 18 residues. Germline V gives CDR1 MDHEN, CDR2 SYDVKM. Germline trimming cut 3 bases from V and 3 bases from J; bases unmatched to any gene: 8. The CDR3 spells CASSFKLAGGMDTGELFF. The DNA for the CDR3 is TGTGCCAGCAGTTTCAAACTAGCGGGGGGTATGGACACCGGGGAGCTGTTTTTT.

The gene calls are TRBV6-5 and TRBJ1-2; D is uncertain. Germline assignment: CDR1 MNHEY and CDR2 SVGAGI. This CDR3 spans 13 amino acids. V was trimmed by 9 bases and J by 2 bases, leaving 13 bases between them. The CDR3 coding sequence is TGTGCCAGTCGCAAAAGCCCCAACTATGGCTACACCTTC. Its protein is CASRKSPNYGYTF.

The chain employs TRBV24-1 and TRBJ2-2; D remains unclear. Looked up from germline, CDR1 is KGHDR and CDR2 is SFDVKD. V lost 7 bases, J lost 5 bases, and 16 bases lay in between. This CDR3 contains 15 residues. The CDR3 loop is CATRGPGRETGELFF. The CDR3 coding sequence is TGTGCCACCAGGGGCCCTGGGCGAGAGACCGGGGAGCTGTTTTTT.

The chain carries TRBV15 and TRBJ2-3; 7 bases fit TRBD2. CDR1 is LNHNV and CDR2 is YYDKDF in the germline V gene (reference sequence). This CDR3 has 15 amino acids. V lost 0 bases to trimming and J lost 4 bases; unmatched junction nucleotides: 4. CDR3 region: CATSRDKAGSDTQYF. The CDR3 region has the DNA TGTGCCACCAGCAGAGATAAAGCGGGATCAGATACGCAGTATTTT.

The genes are TRBV11-2 and TRBJ2-1, with 9 bases that match TRBD1. The CDR3 consists of 16 residues. From germline, CDR1 is SGHAT and CDR2 FQNNGV. Trimming took 3 bases from V and 4 from J; bases not matched to a gene: 7. DNA for the CDR3: TGTGCCAGCAGCTTTGGGACAGGGAGGGGATACAATGAGCAGTTCTTC. This encodes CASSFGTGRGYNEQFF.

The chain has TRBV10-3 and TRBJ2-3; D might be TRBD2 (6 bases). V was trimmed by 4 bases and J by 7 bases, leaving 15 bases between them. The CDR3 sequence is 14 residues long. From germline, CDR1 is ENHRY and CDR2 SYGVKD. In DNA, the CDR3 is TGTGCCATCAGTGGTGGTGGTAGCGGCCATACGCAGTATTTT. It codes for CAISGGGSGHTQYF.

The rearrangement joins TRBV6-6 to TRBJ2-2; TRBD1 agrees at 7 bases. This CDR3 is 15 amino acids long. V shed 6 bases, J shed 6 bases, and the junction held 10 bases outside the gene matches. Germline values: CDR1 MNHNY, CDR2 SVGAGI (reference sequence). The CDR3 nucleotides are TGTGCCAGCAGATTACAGGGGACAATAGCCGGGGAGCTGTTTTTT. This gives the protein CASRLQGTIAGELFF.

This chain joins TRBV11-3 and TRBJ2-2; TRBD1 aligns across 11 bases. V lost 5 bases and J lost 5; bases outside the gene matches: 7. This CDR3 has 16 amino acids. CDR1 and CDR2 (germline): SGHNT, YENEEA. The CDR3 sequence: CASSQAGTGGTGELFF. The CDR3 DNA reads as TGTGCCAGCAGCCAAGCCGGGACAGGGGGGACCGGGGAGCTGTTTTTT.

CDR3 sequence: CASRALAGVSETQYF. In DNA form, the CDR3 reads TGCGCCAGCAGAGCTCTAGCGGGAGTTAGCGAGACCCAGTACTTC. The chain combines TRBV5-1 with TRBJ2-5; 10 nucleotides align to TRBD2. V gave up 5 bases and J gave up 5 bases; unmatched junction bases: 9. The CDR3 contains 15 residues. Germline-derived CDR1 and CDR2 are SGHRS and YFSETQ. The variable domain in full, completed from reference TRBV5-1 and TRBJ2-5, reads KAGVTQTPRYLIKTRGQQVTLSCSPISGHRSVSWYQQTPGQGLQFLFEYFSETQRNKGNFPGRFSGRQFSNSRSEMNVSTLELGDSALYLCASRALAGVSETQYFGPGTRLLVL.

The chain employs TRBV6-2 or TRBV6-3 and TRBJ2-7, with TRBD1 matching 7 bases. V lost 2 bases to trimming and J lost 6 bases; unmatched junction nucleotides: 13. The CDR3 runs to 16 residues. Germline V gene sequence: CDR1 MNHEY, CDR2 SVGEGT. CDR3: CASSYVKGAPLGEQYF. The CDR3 DNA reads TGTGCCAGCAGTTACGTGAAGGGGGCCCCCCTTGGCGAGCAGTACTTC.

Concerning this clone: Other DNA variants within this sample encode the same CDR3. V is TRBV7-3 and J is TRBJ2-1; D remains unclear. Trimming stripped 1 base from V and 9 bases from J, with 10 bases between. This CDR3 contains 13 residues. The germline gives CDR1 SGHTA, CDR2 FQGTGA. The CDR3 protein is CASSLRSGGEQFF. The DNA for the CDR3 is TGTGCCAGCAGCTTAAGATCCGGTGGTGAGCAGTTCTTC.

The J gene is TRBJ1-5, the V gene TRBV5-4; D might be TRBD1 (6 bases). The CDR3 consists of 13 residues. The germline V gene encodes CDR1 SGHNT and CDR2 YYREEE (reference sequence). The V gene lost 3 bases and the J gene lost 7 bases, with 11 bases spanning the gap. The CDR3 DNA is TGTGCCAGCAGCTCTGGGGGCGGGCAGCCCCAGCATTTT. It translates to CASSSGGGQPQHF.

The rearrangement links TRBV7-6 to TRBJ1-3; 7 nucleotides line up with TRBD1. The V gene's germline CDR1 is SGHVS and CDR2 FNYEAQ. This CDR3 is 11 amino acids long. After removal of 3 bases from V and 16 bases from J, the junction contained 6 bases not matched to a gene. DNA for the CDR3: TGTGCCAGCAGCTTTGACAGGGAGGCGTATTTT. It codes for CASSFDREAYF.

The gene calls are TRBV6-6 and TRBJ2-3; 8 nucleotides agree with TRBD2. CDR1 and CDR2 (germline): MNHNY, SVGAGI (reference sequence). This CDR3 is built from 15 residues. V was pared by 1 base and J by 1 base, with 1 base of the junction left unmatched. CDR3 sequence: CASSYWTSRTDTQYF. The CDR3 nucleotides are TGTGCCAGCAGTTACTGGACTAGCCGCACAGATACGCAGTATTTT.

The chain links TRBV4-2 to TRBJ1-5; D might be TRBD1 (5 bases). The CDR3 loop spans 15 amino acids. Trimming removed 1 base at V and 3 bases at J, with 10 bases between. Germline assignment: CDR1 LGHNA and CDR2 YNFKEQ. The CDR3 nucleotides read TGTGCCAGCAGCCAAGCCCAGGGAATCAATCAGCCCCAGCATTTT. This gives the protein CASSQAQGINQPQHF.

The chain carries TRBV6-5 and TRBJ2-1, with D perhaps TRBD1 (6 bases). This CDR3 has 15 amino acids. With 4 bases removed from V and 4 bases from J, the gap between germline ends came to 14 bases. Germline CDR1 and CDR2: MNHEY and SVGAGI. Here the CDR3 reads CASSSGAGLYNEQFF. The CDR3 coding sequence is TGTGCCAGCAGTTCAGGGGCAGGGTTGTACAATGAGCAGTTCTTC.

This clone was observed a single time. V is TRBV2 and J is TRBJ1-3; TRBD1 agrees at 8 bases. The CDR3 loop spans 16 amino acids. Per germline, CDR1 SNHLY and CDR2 FYNNEI. V was pared by 6 bases and J by 0 bases, with 7 bases of the junction left unmatched. The chain's CDR3 is CASSSRTGPSGNTIYF. The CDR3 DNA reads TGTGCCAGCAGCTCTAGGACAGGGCCCTCTGGAAACACCATATATTTT.

The chain has TRBV11-1 and TRBJ1-1; D perhaps matches TRBD1 (6 bases). The V end lost 5 bases, the J end lost 1 base, and 14 bases lay between the germline ends. CDR1 and CDR2 from the germline V gene are SGHAT and FQDESV (reference sequence). This CDR3 contains 15 residues. The DNA for the CDR3 is TGTGCCAGCAGCAACCCGGGACACACGAACACTGAAGCTTTCTTT. It encodes CASSNPGHTNTEAFF.